Listed below are T cell receptor beta chains from one sample, sequenced in a study of cytomegalovirus exposure and HLA in healthy donors. Generated by immunoSEQ multiplex PCR, the TCRdb table keeps only in-frame clones and is missing some. This table has 150,000 to 250,000 clones, roughly 77% appearing once. Sample: PBMCs. All receptors derive from a woman in her twenties or thirties in good health and CMV-seronegative. Each CDR3 is given with its conserved first and last residue. The D gene is left open where the match is weak. Only part of the rows carry a size: once, few, many, or a class if the clone is expanded.

>TRBJ1-2|.|TRBV27|.
CASSPRFGGGTNYGYTF
TGTGCCAGCAGTCCTCGCTTCGGGGGGGGCACTAACTATGGCTACACCTTC
>TRBJ2-7|.|TRBV28|once
CASTLFQSYEQYF
TGTGCCAGCACCCTCTTCCAGTCTTACGAGCAGTACTTC
>TRBJ2-1|TRBD2|TRBV18|.
CASSPRRTSGRALKYNEQFF
TGTGCCAGCTCACCACGACGGACTAGCGGGAGGGCACTTAAGTACAATGAGCAGTTCTTC
>TRBJ1-6|TRBD1|TRBV6-4|.
CASSKDRDMGSPLHF
TGTGCCAGCAGCAAAGACAGGGACATGGGGTCACCCCTCCACTTT
>TRBJ1-1|.|TRBV12-1|.
CASSSIPDRVCGAFF
TGTGCCAGCAGCTCGATCCCGGACAGAGTCTGTGGGGCTTTCTTT
>TRBJ2-7|TRBD1|TRBV27|few
CASSSGQGRRNEQYF
TGTGCCAGCAGTTCGGGACAGGGGCGAAGAAACGAGCAGTACTTC
>TRBJ2-1|TRBD2|TRBV10-1|.
CASSPSGRAQEQFF
TGCGCCAGCAGCCCTAGCGGGAGGGCCCAAGAGCAGTTCTTC
>TRBJ1-1|TRBD1|TRBV28|.
CASSLSAGGIYVNTEAFF
TGTGCCAGCAGTTTAAGCGCAGGGGGAATCTATGTGAACACTGAAGCTTTCTTT
>TRBJ1-5|TRBD1|TRBV6-6|.
CASSTGGMGNQPQHF
TGTGCCAGCAGCACAGGGGGCATGGGCAATCAGCCCCAGCATTTT
>TRBJ2-7|.|TRBV25-1|.
CASSEYPYQAGQPTKQYF
TGTGCCAGCAGTGAATATCCCTACCAAGCGGGACAACCTACGAAGCAGTACTTC
>TRBJ2-2|.|TRBV11-3|.
CASSPGPGELFF
TGTGCCAGCAGCCCAGGGCCCGGGGAGCTGTTTTTT